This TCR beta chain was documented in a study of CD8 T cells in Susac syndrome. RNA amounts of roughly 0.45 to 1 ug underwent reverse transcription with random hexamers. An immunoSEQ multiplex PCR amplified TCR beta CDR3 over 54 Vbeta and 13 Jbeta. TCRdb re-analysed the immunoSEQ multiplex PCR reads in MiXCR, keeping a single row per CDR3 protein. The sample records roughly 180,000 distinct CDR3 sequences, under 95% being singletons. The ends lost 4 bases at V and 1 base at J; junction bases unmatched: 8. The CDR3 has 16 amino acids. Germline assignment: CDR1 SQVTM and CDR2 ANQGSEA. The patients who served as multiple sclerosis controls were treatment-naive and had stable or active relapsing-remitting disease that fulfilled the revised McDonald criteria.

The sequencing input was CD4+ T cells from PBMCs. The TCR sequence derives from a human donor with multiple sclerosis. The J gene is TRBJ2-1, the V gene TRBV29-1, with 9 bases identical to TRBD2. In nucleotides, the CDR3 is TGCAGCGTTGCCCCAATAGCGGGAGATTCCTACAATGAGCAGTTCTTC. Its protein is CSVAPIAGDSYNEQFF.